A selection of T cell receptor beta chains follows, all from one sample in a study of graft-versus-host responses after intestinal transplantation. Here immunoSEQ multiplex PCR was the method, and the copy in TCRdb shows in-frame clones only, minus some. Of approximately 90,000 clones listed, less than 95% were seen once; the top ten hold roughly 0.37%. No antigen has been identified for these receptors. The sample consisted of unstimulated CD8+ T cells sorted from spleen or lymph node cells, taken before transplant. Receptors originate from a human donor who was the organ donor for an intestinal transplant. Each CDR3 is given with its conserved first and last residue. The D gene is left open where the match is weak. Rows may omit the clone size; those that give it use once, few, many or a size class.

D gene,clone size,J gene,V gene,CDR3 protein,CDR3 DNA
NA,NA,TRBJ2-1,TRBV5-6,CASTAGAGFGSEQFF,TGTGCCAGCACCGCGGGGGCGGGGTTCGGCAGTGAGCAGTTCTTC
TRBD2,NA,TRBJ2-3,TRBV4-1,CASSLRGLDSTDTQYF,TGCGCCAGCAGCCTCAGAGGACTAGACTCCACAGATACGCAGTATTTT
NA,NA,TRBJ1-5,TRBV6-5,CASSPGGNQPQHF,TGTGCCAGCAGCCCCGGGGGTAATCAGCCCCAGCATTTT
NA,NA,TRBJ1-1,TRBV6-5,CASSYSTGAMNTEAFF,TGTGCCAGCAGTTACTCGACAGGAGCCATGAACACTGAAGCTTTCTTT
NA,NA,TRBJ1-2,TRBV7-9,CASSSSDALYGYTF,TGTGCCAGCAGCTCTAGCGATGCCCTCTATGGCTACACCTTC
NA,NA,TRBJ2-7,TRBV7-2,CASSLAGSPYEQYF,TGTGCCAGCAGCCTGGCGGGGAGCCCCTACGAGCAGTACTTC
TRBD1,NA,TRBJ1-2,TRBV7-8,CASSKGQGVNYGYTF,TGTGCCAGCAGCAAGGGACAGGGGGTAAACTATGGCTACACCTTC
NA,few,TRBJ2-7,TRBV4-3,CASSQEPSYSLTYEQYF,TGCGCCAGCAGCCAAGAGCCCAGCTATAGCTTAACCTACGAGCAGTACTTC
TRBD2,once,TRBJ2-7,TRBV2,CASSTSGGAYEQYF,TGTGCCAGCTCGACTAGCGGGGGAGCCTACGAGCAGTACTTC
NA,NA,TRBJ2-4,TRBV21-1,CASSKRGIRGKNIQYF,TGTGCCAGCAGCAAGAGGGGGATTAGGGGCAAAAACATTCAGTACTTC
TRBD1,once,TRBJ1-2,TRBV19,CASSWGTGIGYTF,TGTGCCAGTAGCTGGGGGACAGGGATTGGCTACACCTTC
NA,NA,TRBJ1-3,TRBV4-1,CASSQDPHNGGNTIYF,TGCGCCAGCAGCCAAGATCCCCACAACGGGGGAAACACCATATATTTT
TRBD2,NA,TRBJ2-7,TRBV19,CASSLGGSNEQYF,TGTGCCAGTAGTCTGGGAGGGTCCAACGAGCAGTACTTC
NA,NA,TRBJ2-5,TRBV6-5,CASSPLEGAGETQYF,TGTGCCAGCAGTCCGCTGGAGGGGGCAGGGGAGACCCAGTACTTC
NA,NA,TRBJ2-2,TRBV7-8,CASSFAIFGELFF,TGTGCCAGCAGCTTCGCGATCTTTGGGGAGCTGTTTTTT
TRBD2,NA,TRBJ2-7,TRBV15,CASAGGEPYEQYF,TGTGCCAGCGCGGGGGGGGAACCCTACGAGCAGTACTTC
NA,NA,TRBJ2-7,TRBV7-9,CASSLVGGATYEQYF,TGTGCCAGCAGCTTAGTGGGGGGGGCAACCTACGAGCAGTACTTC
NA,NA,TRBJ2-2,TRBV30,CAWETGTPNTGELFF,TGTGCCTGGGAGACCGGGACTCCTAACACCGGGGAGCTGTTTTTT
NA,NA,TRBJ2-3,TRBV19,CASSMEDYWGTQYF,TGTGCCAGTAGTATGGAGGACTACTGGGGTACGCAGTATTTT
NA,NA,TRBJ1-1,TRBV7-9,CASSSDTEAFF,TGTGCCAGCAGCTCGGACACTGAAGCTTTCTTT
NA,NA,TRBJ2-7,TRBV7-8,CASSREIRNYEQYF,TGTGCCAGCAGTCGAGAGATTAGAAACTACGAGCAGTACTTC
TRBD2,NA,TRBJ2-5,TRBV27,CASSSRDYEETQYF,TGTGCCAGCAGTTCCCGGGACTACGAAGAGACCCAGTACTTC
TRBD2,NA,TRBJ2-7,TRBV4-2,CASSQEDLAGGISYEQYF,TGTGCCAGCAGCCAAGAGGATCTAGCGGGGGGAATCAGCTACGAGCAGTACTTC
TRBD2,NA,TRBJ2-2,TRBV4-3,CASSRTSGGNTGELFF,TGCGCCAGCAGTCGGACTAGCGGGGGAAACACCGGGGAGCTGTTTTTT
NA,once,TRBJ2-5,TRBV7-7,CASSPGHYPLQETQYF,TGTGCTAGCAGCCCTGGACACTACCCACTACAAGAGACCCAGTACTTC
NA,NA,TRBJ1-3,TRBV6-4,CASRGTGFANTIYF,TGTGCCAGCAGGGGTACAGGGTTCGCGAACACCATATATTTT
TRBD1,once,TRBJ1-1,TRBV11-2,CASSVDRGWNTEAFF,TGTGCCAGCAGCGTCGACAGGGGTTGGAACACTGAAGCTTTCTTT
TRBD1,once,TRBJ2-3,TRBV10-3,CAIGETGGADTQYF,TGTGCCATAGGGGAGACAGGGGGTGCAGATACGCAGTATTTT
NA,few,TRBJ1-4,TRBV2,CASSETAATNEKLFF,TGTGCCAGCAGTGAAACAGCTGCAACTAATGAAAAACTGTTTTTT
TRBD2,NA,TRBJ2-5,TRBV2,CASSFTLGLAGNQETQYF,TGTGCCAGCAGTTTTACACTGGGACTAGCGGGGAATCAAGAGACCCAGTACTTC
NA,NA,TRBJ2-3,TRBV15,CATSRVLASTDTQYF,TGTGCCACCAGCAGAGTTCTAGCTAGCACAGATACGCAGTATTTT
TRBD1,NA,TRBJ1-5,TRBV19,CASKDRAHNQPQHF,TGTGCCAGTAAGGACAGGGCCCACAATCAGCCCCAGCATTTT
NA,NA,TRBJ2-3,TRBV5-1,CASSLASGGADTQYF,TGCGCCAGCAGCTTGGCCTCCGGAGGGGCTGATACGCAGTATTTT
TRBD1,NA,TRBJ2-7,TRBV28,CASTLTGDGYEQYF,TGTGCCAGCACCCTCACAGGGGACGGCTACGAGCAGTACTTC
NA,NA,TRBJ2-4,TRBV10-2,CASEGRRQNIQYF,TGCGCCAGCGAAGGGAGAAGGCAAAACATTCAGTACTTC
NA,NA,TRBJ1-2,TRBV10-3,CASRGGIDYGYTF,TGTGCCTCGCGGGGGGGGATAGACTATGGCTACACCTTC
NA,NA,TRBJ1-3,TRBV7-2,CASSLYFTGLLGGNTIYF,TGTGCCAGCAGCTTGTACTTCACAGGGTTATTGGGTGGAAACACCATATATTTT
NA,NA,TRBJ2-7,TRBV28,CASSLYSSYEQYF,TGTGCCAGCAGTTTATACTCCTCCTACGAGCAGTACTTC
TRBD1,once,TRBJ1-6,TRBV27,CASSLSGDREYSPLHF,TGTGCCAGCAGTTTATCGGGGGACAGGGAATATTCACCCCTCCACTTT
TRBD2,NA,TRBJ2-1,TRBV5-1,CASSLVLAVKNEQFF,TGCGCCAGCAGCTTGGTTCTAGCGGTAAAGAATGAGCAGTTCTTC
NA,NA,TRBJ1-1,TRBV4-3,CASSQVPGNTEAFF,TGCGCCAGCAGCCAAGTCCCAGGGAACACTGAAGCTTTCTTT
TRBD1,NA,TRBJ2-7,TRBV6-1,CASSEGPLRQGSEEQYF,TGTGCCAGCAGTGAAGGACCTCTGAGACAGGGGTCGGAAGAGCAGTACTTC
TRBD1,NA,TRBJ2-5,TRBV5-6,CASSPPTGEETQYF,TGTGCCAGCAGCCCCCCGACAGGGGAAGAGACCCAGTACTTC
NA,once,TRBJ2-1,TRBV27,CASSLYVSSYNEQFF,TGTGCCAGCAGTTTGTATGTGAGCTCCTACAATGAGCAGTTCTTC
TRBD1,NA,TRBJ1-6,TRBV7-7,CASSLAWTGGNSPLHF,TGTGCCAGCAGCTTAGCCTGGACAGGGGGGAATTCACCCCTCCACTTT
TRBD1,NA,TRBJ2-2,TRBV5-5,CASSLGQGSGELFF,TGTGCCAGCAGCTTGGGACAGGGGTCCGGGGAGCTGTTTTTT
TRBD1,once,TRBJ1-2,TRBV5-1,CASSLAGWGQGPYGYTF,TGCGCCAGCAGCTTGGCGGGCTGGGGACAGGGGCCCTATGGCTACACCTTC
TRBD2,NA,TRBJ2-7,TRBV7-2,CASSFHPSGSYEQYF,TGTGCCAGCAGCTTTCACCCTAGCGGATCCTACGAGCAGTACTTC
TRBD2,once,TRBJ2-7,TRBV7-2,CASSSGTRSYEQYF,TGTGCCAGCAGCTCGGGGACTAGATCCTACGAGCAGTACTTC
TRBD2,NA,TRBJ2-5,TRBV9,CASSSPGGPRLTGGNQETQYF,TGTGCCAGCAGCTCCCCGGGGGGGCCTCGCCTTACGGGGGGAAATCAAGAGACCCAGTACTTC
NA,few,TRBJ2-7,TRBV19,CASSPQTTYYEQYF,TGTGCCAGTAGTCCTCAGACTACCTACTACGAGCAGTACTTC
NA,NA,TRBJ2-3,TRBV11-2,CASSLVLDTQYF,TGTGCCAGCAGCTTAGTTCTAGATACGCAGTATTTT
NA,NA,TRBJ2-7,TRBV4-1,CASSQAFSGEQYF,TGCGCCAGCAGCCAAGCGTTTTCGGGCGAGCAGTACTTC